This T cell receptor (beta chain) was obtained from a study of blood T cell repertoires in COVID-19. Study context: The United States, Italy and Spain were the sources of the acute and convalescent COVID-19 samples.

Germline V gene lookup returns CDR1 LNHNV and CDR2 YYDKDF (reference sequence). Trimming at V came to 0 bases and at J to 8 bases, leaving 7 bases not matched to a gene. The CDR3 has 16 residues. Enrolled during active infection, Seattle patients were then followed longitudinally. Methods used by the authors: Estimation of nucleated cell counts relied on the amplification of reference gene primers. Sequencing was performed with immunoSEQ multiplex PCR; in TCRdb, only in-frame clones are kept and a portion is missing. V and J calls and clone size are as listed in that table; D and trimming were resolved from the DNA. The sample has around 260,000 clones; about 87% are singletons.

The sample taken for sequencing was peripheral blood. V is TRBV15 and J is TRBJ2-4; 10 bases agree with TRBD2. The source is a woman aged 70-85 years with COVID-19, enrolled during active disease. CDR3 coding DNA: TGTGCCACCAGCAGAGATCTAGCGGGAGTTTTCGACATTCAGTACTTC. Amino acid sequence: CATSRDLAGVFDIQYF.